The clone carrying this T cell receptor (beta chain) was observed once. The antigen is unknown. This PCR relied on a set of 60 Vbeta primers and 13 Jbeta primers. Only in-frame clones appear in the TCRdb table, and some are missing; sequencing was by immunoSEQ multiplex PCR. The sample gives about 160,000 clones, under 90% of which show up once; 1.5% to 2.5% is in the top ten. These data come from a study of cytomegalovirus exposure and HLA in healthy donors. The overall study: Of the donors genotyped, several hundred in all, about 82% fell in the Caucasian-associated ancestry cluster.

Study-level points and caveats: Confirmation was obtained in vitro that a few CMV-associated chains are specific for CMV antigens.

V was shortened by 0 bases and J by 9 bases, with 16 bases between the two germline ends. Germline V gene sequence: CDR1 SGDLS, CDR2 YYNGEE. The CDR3 spans 15 residues. This TCR was sampled from a young man in good health and CMV-seronegative. Sequencing was performed on PBMCs. The chain has TRBV9 and TRBJ1-5; D remains ambiguous. The CDR3 sequence: CASSVGSERKGPQHF. CDR3 nucleotides: TGTGCCAGCAGCGTAGGCAGCGAGAGGAAAGGGCCCCAGCATTTT.